This T cell receptor beta chain was obtained from a study of Tregs in tolerant kidney transplant recipients. With respect to this clone: Its antigen is unidentified. The read ends 3 residues shy of where the CDR3 ends; the end is completed using the germline J gene.

CFSE-labeled recipient PBMCs were cultured more than 5 days with irradiated graft donor PBMCs, then FACS-sorted. J lost 6 bases, V lost 5 bases, and 16 bases had no gene match. This CDR3 spans 17 amino acids. Per the germline V gene, CDR1 is LGHDT and CDR2 is YNNKEL (reference sequence). The assay was immunoSEQ multiplex PCR, and TCRdb's table has in-frame clones only and misses some. This sample contains some 2,000 clones. This sequence originates from a human patient who received a combined kidney and bone marrow transplant. The chain carries TRBV3-1 (or the pseudogene TRBV3-2) and TRBJ2-7; 10 bases are shared with TRBD2. Sequenced here: CD8+ T cells from blood cultured with allogeneic cells, sampled before the transplant. CDR3 in amino acids: CASSSRYPGLATGEQYF. Partial CDR3 DNA: TGTGCCAGCAGCTCCCGTTATCCGGGACTAGCGACGGGCGAG.